This entry lists 5 T cell receptor beta chains sequenced from one sample in a study of CXCR3-negative and CXCR3-positive naive CD8 T cells. Study results and limitations: Naive CXCR3-positive cells had TRB CDR3s more hydrophobic than those of CXCR3-negative naive cells.

Antigens for these TCRs are unknown. It was by 5' RACE with UMI labels that the TRB cDNA libraries were prepared. TCRdb derives one entry per CDR3 protein from the 5' RACE reads, leaving out DNA. This specimen shows about 120,000 distinct CDR3 sequences; the ten leading clones hold about 0.35%. Specimen: naive CXCR3+ CD8+ T cells from blood. The sample's subset: CD45RO-CCR7+CD27+CD95- naive CD8+ T cells expressing CXCR3 (TNR3+). These receptors all come from a human donor in good health. Some clones in this sample may be carry-over from other donors' samples.

The V and J genes are TRBV7-9 and TRBJ2-7; there is no DNA to check the TCRdb D call of TRBD1. The CDR3 is 13 amino acids. Germline lookup yields CDR1 SEHNR and CDR2 FQNEAQ (reference sequence). The chain's CDR3 is CASGRQGANEQYF.

The J gene is TRBJ2-7, the V gene TRBV9; TCRdb names TRBD2, which stays unverified in the absence of DNA. The germline CDR1 and CDR2 sequences are SGDLS and YYNGEE. The CDR3 extends over 15 amino acids. The CDR3 loop is CASSSSSGANYEQYF.

The chain combines TRBV29-1 with TRBJ2-7; TCRdb lists TRBD2, though no DNA is available to test this call. CDR1 is SQVTM, CDR2 ANQGSEA, per germline. CDR3 length: 11 amino acids. Here the CDR3 reads CSVGGGVEQYF.

This sequence joins TRBV5-1 and TRBJ1-2. Per the germline V gene, CDR1 is SGHRS and CDR2 is YFSETQ. The length of the CDR3 is 13 residues. CDR3 in amino acids: CASSLAGVEGYTF. The complete variable domain, with remaining parts taken from reference TRBV5-1 and TRBJ1-2, reads KAGVTQTPRYLIKTRGQQVTLSCSPISGHRSVSWYQQTPGQGLQFLFEYFSETQRNKGNFPGRFSGRQFSNSRSEMNVSTLELGDSALYLCASSLAGVEGYTFGSGTRLTVV.

The gene calls are TRBV20-1 and TRBJ1-1; the TCRdb D gene call, TRBD1, has no DNA to confirm it. CDR3 length equals 13 residues. CDR1 DFQATT and CDR2 SNEGSKA come from the germline V gene (reference sequence). Here the CDR3 reads CSAPDRTSIEAFF.